This record covers a single T cell receptor (beta chain). Its antigen is currently unknown. This entry belongs to a study of tissue T cells after allogeneic stem cell transplantation. The CDR3 spans 17 residues. Assay used: immunoSEQ multiplex PCR; TCRdb lists only in-frame clones, some missing. The sample yields roughly 25,000 clones, around 70% seen once. General study points: Only a limited share of tissue TCRs appeared in blood or spleen. Anatomically similar tissues had similar TCR repertoires within each patient.

This rearrangement joins TRBV21-1 to TRBJ1-5; the table assigns TRBD1, which was not confirmed against the DNA. TRBV21-1 is annotated as a pseudogene. The input for sequencing was tissue from the ileum, taken at autopsy. The receptor was derived from a female donor over 55 with lung cancer. The DNA for the CDR3 is TGTGCCAGCAGCCACCGGGACAGGGCCCCATTCACTCAGCCCCAGCATTTT. Its translation is CASSHRDRAPFTQPQHF.